Detailed here is one TCR beta chain. The sample comes from a study of blood T cell repertoires in COVID-19. Unmatched junction bases numbered 8, after V lost 8 bases and J lost 4 bases. The CDR3 is 14 amino acids. Germline values: CDR1 MNHEY, CDR2 SVGAGI. The method was immunoSEQ multiplex PCR; TCRdb's version includes in-frame clones alone and lacks a portion of them. The repertoire includes some 300,000 clones, approximately 88% of them detected once, and 5.5% to 7% sits in the top ten. The chain combines TRBV6-5 with TRBJ1-5; 7 positions match TRBD1. This sequence originates from a woman younger than 45 who had recovered from COVID-19. Sequencing used peripheral blood. The CDR3 bases are TGTGCCAGCGCCACAGGGGATGGGAATCAGCCCCAGCATTTT. Amino acids: CASATGDGNQPQHF.